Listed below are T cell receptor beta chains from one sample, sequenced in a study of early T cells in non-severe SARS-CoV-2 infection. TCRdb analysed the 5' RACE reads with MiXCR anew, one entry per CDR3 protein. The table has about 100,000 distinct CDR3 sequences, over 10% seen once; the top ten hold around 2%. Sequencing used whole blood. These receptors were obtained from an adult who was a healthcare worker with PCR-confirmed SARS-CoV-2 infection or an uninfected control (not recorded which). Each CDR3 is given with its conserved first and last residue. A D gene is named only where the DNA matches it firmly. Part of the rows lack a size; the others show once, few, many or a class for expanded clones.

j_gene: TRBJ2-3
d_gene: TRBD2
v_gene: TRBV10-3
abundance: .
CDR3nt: TGTGCCATTAGCGGGGGGGCAGCAGATACGCAGTATTTT
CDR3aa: CAISGGAADTQYF

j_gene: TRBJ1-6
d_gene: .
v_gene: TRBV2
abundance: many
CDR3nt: TGTGCCAGCAGTGCAGGGATTAATTCACCCCTCCACTTT
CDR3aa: CASSAGINSPLHF

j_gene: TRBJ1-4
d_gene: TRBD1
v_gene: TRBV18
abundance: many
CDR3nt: TGTGCCAGCTCACGACAGGGTAATGAAAAACTGTTTTTT
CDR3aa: CASSRQGNEKLFF

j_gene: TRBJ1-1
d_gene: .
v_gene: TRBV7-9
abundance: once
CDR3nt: TGTGTCAGCAGGCGAAGCACTGAAGCTTTCTTT
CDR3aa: CVSRRSTEAFF

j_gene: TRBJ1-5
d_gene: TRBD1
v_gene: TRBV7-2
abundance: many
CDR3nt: TGTGCCAGTAGTGGAGGGGGCATCAATCAGCCCCAGCATTTT
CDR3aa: CASSGGGINQPQHF

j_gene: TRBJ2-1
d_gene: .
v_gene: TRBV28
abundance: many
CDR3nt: TGTGCCAGCAACCTATCCGGGTTAAGCTCCTACAATGAGCAGTTCTTC
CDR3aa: CASNLSGLSSYNEQFF

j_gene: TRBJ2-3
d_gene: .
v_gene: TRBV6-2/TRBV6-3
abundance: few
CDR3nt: TGTGCCAGCAGTTATTCCGGGGGTAGCAGTGATACGCAGTATTTT
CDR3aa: CASSYSGGSSDTQYF

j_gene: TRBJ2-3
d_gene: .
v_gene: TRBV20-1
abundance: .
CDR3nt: TGCAGTGCTAGCGAAAGGTGGGATACGCAGTATTTT
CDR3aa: CSASERWDTQYF

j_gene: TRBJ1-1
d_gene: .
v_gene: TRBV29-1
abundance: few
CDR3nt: TGCAGCGTTGTAACCGGGACCATGAACACTGAAGCTTTCTTT
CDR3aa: CSVVTGTMNTEAFF

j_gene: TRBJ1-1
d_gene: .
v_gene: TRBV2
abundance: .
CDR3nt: TGTGCCAGCTTACCTGCGCAAGGTATGAACACTGAAGCTTTCTTT
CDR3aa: CASLPAQGMNTEAFF

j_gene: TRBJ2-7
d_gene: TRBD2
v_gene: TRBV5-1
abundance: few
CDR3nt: TGCGCCAGCAGCTTGGAGCGGGGGGGATACGAGCAGTACTTC
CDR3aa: CASSLERGGYEQYF

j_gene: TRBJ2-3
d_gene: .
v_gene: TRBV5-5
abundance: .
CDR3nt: TGTGCCAGCAGCTTGCCCCTAGGCAACACAGATACGCAGTATTTT
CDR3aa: CASSLPLGNTDTQYF

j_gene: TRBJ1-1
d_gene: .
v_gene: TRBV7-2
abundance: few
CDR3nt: TGTGCCAGCAGCTTAAAGAAGGGGAACACTGAAGCTTTCTTT
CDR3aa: CASSLKKGNTEAFF

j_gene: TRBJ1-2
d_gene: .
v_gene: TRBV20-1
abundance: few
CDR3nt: TGCAGTATTGAGGGATTCCGGGGCTACACCTTC
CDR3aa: CSIEGFRGYTF